One sample yielded the 16 T cell receptor beta chains listed below, sequenced in a study of cytomegalovirus exposure and HLA in healthy donors. 60 Vbeta and 13 Jbeta primers were used in PCR. Clones were read by immunoSEQ multiplex PCR, and TCRdb kept only the in-frame ones, dropping some. The sample records roughly 120,000 clones, approximately 80% being singletons. Sequencing was carried out using PBMCs. The receptors originated from a man aged 40-49 years in good health and CMV-seronegative.

The J gene is TRBJ2-6, the V gene TRBV27; 7 positions agree with TRBD1. The CDR3 is made up of 15 amino acids. The V segment lost 3 bases and the J segment 2 bases; nucleotides outside the gene matches: 1. Germline CDR1 is MNHEY and CDR2 is SMNVEV (reference sequence). The chain's CDR3 is CASSFTGAGANVLTF. The CDR3 DNA sequence: TGTGCCAGCAGTTTCACAGGGGCTGGGGCCAACGTCCTGACTTTC.

The chain links TRBV11-3 to TRBJ2-1, with 8 bases lining up with TRBD2. Germline V CDR1 and CDR2: SGHNT, YENEEA. With 0 bases clipped from V and 7 bases from J, the junction kept 5 bases outside the gene matches. The CDR3 sequence is 15 residues long. The DNA for the CDR3 is TGTGCCAGCAGCTTAGACGGGACTAGTTTTAATGAGCAGTTCTTC. Its protein product is CASSLDGTSFNEQFF.

This chain links TRBV5-5 with TRBJ1-1; 8 bases map to TRBD1. The CDR3 is made up of 12 amino acids. The germline V gene encodes CDR1 SGHKS and CDR2 YYEKEE (reference sequence). J lost 6 bases, V lost 7 bases, and 5 bases had no gene match. DNA of the CDR3: TGTGCCAGCGGACAGGGCAACGCTGAAGCTTTCTTT. This gives the protein CASGQGNAEAFF.

V and J are TRBV5-8 and TRBJ1-1, with unresolved D. Trimming removed 2 bases at V and 10 bases at J, with 15 bases between. Germline V lookup: CDR1 SGHTS, CDR2 YDEGEE. The CDR3 spans 13 residues. As DNA, the CDR3 is TGTGCCAGCAGCTTCAATATGCAGACGGGAGCTTTCTTT. The encoded protein is CASSFNMQTGAFF.

This sequence joins TRBV18 and TRBJ2-2; D unclear. Germline V gene data show CDR1 as KGHSH and CDR2 as LQKENI. Deletions cut 1 base from V and 1 base from J, with 10 bases between. The CDR3 is 16 residues long. CDR3 sequence: CASSPRQVLNTGELFF. The CDR3 nucleotides are TGTGCCAGCTCACCACGCCAGGTCTTGAACACCGGGGAGCTGTTTTTT.

The chain combines TRBV2 with TRBJ2-3; D gene uncertain. Germline-derived CDR1 and CDR2 are SNHLY and FYNNEI. Trimming shortened V by 8 bases and J by 4 bases, and 10 bases separated the two germline ends. The CDR3 loop spans 12 amino acids. The DNA for the CDR3 is TGTGCCAGCCGCCCAGAGGCAGATACGCAGTATTTT. It yields the protein CASRPEADTQYF.

The chain recombines TRBV9 with TRBJ2-5; 9 nucleotides match TRBD2. V lost 3 bases to trimming and J lost 2 bases; unmatched junction nucleotides: 8. CDR1 and CDR2 from the germline V gene are SGDLS and YYNGEE. The CDR3 runs to 16 residues. The CDR3 is CASSAGSGGTQETQYF. The CDR3 bases are TGTGCCAGCAGCGCCGGGAGCGGGGGGACTCAAGAGACCCAGTACTTC.

This chain uses TRBV7-2 with TRBJ1-3; 8 positions match TRBD1. CDR1 is SGHTA and CDR2 is FQGNSA in the germline V gene. Trimming took 5 bases from V and 3 from J; bases not matched to a gene: 6. The length of the CDR3 is 15 residues. In nucleotides, the CDR3 is TGTGCCAGCAGCACGGGACAGGTGGATGGAAACACCATATATTTT. Translated: CASSTGQVDGNTIYF.

The chain carries TRBV6-5 and TRBJ1-4; no definite D call. V lost 0 bases and J lost 8, with 7 bases in between. CDR3 length: 13 residues. In germline, CDR1 is MNHEY, CDR2 SVGAGI. In nucleotides, the CDR3 is TGTGCCAGCAGTTACTCGGAGGTGGAAAAACTGTTTTTT. This encodes CASSYSEVEKLFF.

This clone was detected only a few times. This chain connects TRBV9 to TRBJ1-2; possibly TRBD1 for D (6 bases). The germline V gene has CDR1 SGDLS and CDR2 YYNGEE. CDR3 length equals 16 residues. Trimming took 3 bases from V and 6 from J, leaving 21 bases between them. This CDR3 reads CASSERGGFEGDGYTF. The DNA of the CDR3 is TGTGCCAGCAGCGAGAGAGGGGGATTTGAGGGAGATGGCTACACCTTC.

In this sample, this clone turned up a few times. The chain is built from TRBV11-2 and TRBJ2-3; TRBD1 matches 9 bases. CDR1 and CDR2 (germline): SGHAT, FQNNGV. The CDR3 totals 16 residues. J was trimmed by 1 base and V by 5 bases; bases with no gene match: 7. CDR3 in DNA: TGTGCCAGCAGCCCCCGGACAGGGGATCGCACAGATACGCAGTATTTT. Protein sequence: CASSPRTGDRTDTQYF.

The chain links TRBV14 to TRBJ1-1; D ambiguous. This CDR3 contains 13 residues. Germline CDR1 and CDR2: SGHDN and FVKESK. The V gene lost 1 base and the J gene lost 2 bases, with 5 bases spanning the gap. CDR3 nucleotides: TGTGCCAGCAGCCAAGTAATTAACACTGAAGCTTTCTTT. Translated: CASSQVINTEAFF.

In this sample, this clone turned up once. This chain connects TRBV15 to TRBJ1-4; D is undetermined. Germline lookup yields CDR1 LNHNV and CDR2 YYDKDF (reference sequence). CDR3 length: 12 residues. Trimming removed 1 base at V and 7 bases at J, with 4 bases between. As DNA, the CDR3 is TGTGCCACCAGCAGAGGAGGTGAAAAACTGTTTTTT. Protein product: CATSRGGEKLFF.

The rearrangement joins TRBV4-3 to TRBJ1-1; D is perhaps TRBD1 (6 bases). Germline-derived CDR1 and CDR2 are LGHNA and YSLEER. This CDR3 has 14 amino acids. With 4 bases removed from V and 1 base from J, the gap between germline ends came to 10 bases. CDR3: CASSLPGENTEAFF. The CDR3, as DNA: TGCGCCAGCAGCCTCCCAGGGGAGAACACTGAAGCTTTCTTT.

About this clone: Germline and junction disagree at one end, which may indicate a read error. CDR3 protein: CASSPGPGDQETQYF. The CDR3 DNA reads TGCGCCAGCAGCCCTGGACCGGGGGACCAGGAGACCCAGTACTTC. The rearrangement uses TRBV4-3 and TRBJ2-5; D may be TRBD2 (6 bases). The CDR3 covers 15 residues. Germline lookup yields CDR1 LGHNA and CDR2 YSLEER.

The chain couples TRBV18 to TRBJ1-2, with 8 bases identical to TRBD1. This CDR3 has 16 amino acids. Losses at the gene ends were 6 bases for V and 4 bases for J; bases not matched to a gene: 13. Germline CDR1 reads KGHSH; CDR2 reads LQKENI. CDR3 nucleotide sequence: TGTGCCAGCTCCCCGACGACAGGGGCTGCCTCCTATGGCTACACCTTC. This encodes CASSPTTGAASYGYTF.